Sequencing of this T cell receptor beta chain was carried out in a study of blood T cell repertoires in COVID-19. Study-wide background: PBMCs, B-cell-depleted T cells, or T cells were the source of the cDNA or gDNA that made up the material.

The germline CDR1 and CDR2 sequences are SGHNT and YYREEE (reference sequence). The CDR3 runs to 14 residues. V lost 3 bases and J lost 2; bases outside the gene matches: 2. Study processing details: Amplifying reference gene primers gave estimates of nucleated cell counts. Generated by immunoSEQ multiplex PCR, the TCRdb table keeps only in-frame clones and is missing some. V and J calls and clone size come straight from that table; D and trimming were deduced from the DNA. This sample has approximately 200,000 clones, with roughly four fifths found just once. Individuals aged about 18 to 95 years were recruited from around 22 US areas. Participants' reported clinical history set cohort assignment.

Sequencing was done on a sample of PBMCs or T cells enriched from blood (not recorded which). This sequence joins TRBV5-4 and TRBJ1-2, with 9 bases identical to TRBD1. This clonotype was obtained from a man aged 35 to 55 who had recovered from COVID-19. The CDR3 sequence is CASSYDRGNYGYTF. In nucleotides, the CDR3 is TGTGCCAGCAGCTATGACAGGGGGAACTATGGCTACACCTTC.